These 7 T cell receptor beta chains share one sample of origin, sequenced in a study of cytomegalovirus exposure and HLA in healthy donors (dated by TCRdb to the late 2010s). Receptor amplification or capture employed the immunoSEQ multiplex PCR assay. Not all clones reach the TCRdb copy of this immuneACCESS table, which keeps in-frame sequences only. Checked studies attribute under half of the gap to unresolved V genes and leave the rest unexplained. The sample records about 82,000 clones, around 94% of which are singletons. Approximately 0.7% of the sample is in the top ten clones. The material sequenced was PBMCs. The receptors stem from a man aged 18-30 years in good health and CMV-seronegative.

The V call is TRBV4-2, the J call TRBJ1-5, with 10 positions matching TRBD1. Trimming cost V 2 bases and J 5 bases; bases outside gene matches: 18. Germline V gene sequence: CDR1 LGHNA, CDR2 YNFKEQ. The CDR3 covers 20 residues. This CDR3 is CASSQSTVGPGQGEHQPQHF. CDR3 in DNA: TGTGCCAGCAGCCAAAGCACTGTAGGGCCCGGACAGGGGGAGCATCAGCCCCAGCATTTT.

CDR3 DNA: TGCAGCGTTGACGGGGGTGGTAGCCGAGGCAATGAGCAGTTCTTC. Translating it yields CSVDGGGSRGNEQFF. This chain joins TRBV29-1 and TRBJ2-1, with D tentatively TRBD2 (6 bases). The germline V and J ends were trimmed by 3 bases and 6 bases, with 18 bases remaining between them. In germline, CDR1 is SQVTM, CDR2 ANQGSEA. This CDR3 has 15 amino acids.

The chain combines TRBV7-9 with TRBJ1-2, with TRBD1 identical over 9 bases. This CDR3 has 15 residues. With V trimmed by 0 bases and J by 4 bases, 3 bases remained unmatched. Germline V gives CDR1 SEHNR, CDR2 FQNEAQ (reference sequence). In DNA form, the CDR3 reads TGTGCCAGCAGCTTAGCGGGACAGGGAGGCTATGGCTACACCTTC. Its protein is CASSLAGQGGYGYTF.

The chain uses TRBV18 and TRBJ1-1; D gene ambiguous. The ends were cut back, 5 bases at V and 2 bases at J, with 12 bases in the middle. Germline V gives CDR1 KGHSH, CDR2 LQKENI. This CDR3 has 14 amino acids. The CDR3 sequence is CASSTGYINTEAFF. CDR3 DNA sequence: TGTGCCAGCTCAACGGGGTACATTAACACTGAAGCTTTCTTT.

The V and J genes are TRBV2 and TRBJ2-7, with 8 bases lining up with TRBD2. Germline trimming cut 6 bases from V and 6 bases from J; bases unmatched to any gene: 10. Germline CDR1 is SNHLY and CDR2 is FYNNEI. CDR3 length equals 14 residues. CDR3 coding DNA: TGTGCCAGCAGGACCGGGACTAGGATCCGCGAGCAGTACTTC. This encodes CASRTGTRIREQYF.

The V gene is TRBV5-1, the J gene TRBJ1-6, with TRBD1 matching over 7 bases. Per germline, CDR1 SGHRS and CDR2 YFSETQ. The CDR3 runs to 15 residues. After removal of 0 bases from V and 7 bases from J, the junction contained 4 bases not matched to a gene. The CDR3 spells CASSLAGQQNSPLHF. CDR3 sequence (DNA): TGCGCCAGCAGCTTGGCGGGACAGCAAAATTCACCCCTCCACTTT.

This chain links TRBV6-6 with TRBJ2-7; weak D call: TRBD2 (5 bases). The CDR3 spans 14 residues. Trimming pared 8 bases from V and 4 bases from J, leaving 18 bases between. The germline CDR1 and CDR2 sequences are MNHNY and SVGAGI (reference sequence). This chain's CDR3 is CASAPRSGRYEQYF. The CDR3 DNA reads TGTGCCAGCGCGCCGCGTTCGGGAAGATACGAGCAGTACTTC.